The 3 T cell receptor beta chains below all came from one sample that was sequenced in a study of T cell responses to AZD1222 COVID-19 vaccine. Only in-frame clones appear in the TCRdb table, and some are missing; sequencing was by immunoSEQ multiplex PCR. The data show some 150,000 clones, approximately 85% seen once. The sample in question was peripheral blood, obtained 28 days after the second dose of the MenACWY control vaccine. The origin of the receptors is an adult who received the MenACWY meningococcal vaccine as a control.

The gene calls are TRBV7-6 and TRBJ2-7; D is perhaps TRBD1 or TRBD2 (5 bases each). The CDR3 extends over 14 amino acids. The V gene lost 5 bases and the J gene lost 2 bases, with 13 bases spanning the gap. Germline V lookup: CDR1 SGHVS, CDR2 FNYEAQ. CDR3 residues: CASSTGPSTYEQYF. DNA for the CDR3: TGTGCCAGCAGCACGGGACCTTCTACCTACGAGCAGTACTTC. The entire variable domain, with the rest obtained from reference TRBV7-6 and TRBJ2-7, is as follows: GAGVSQSPRYKVTKRGQDVALRCDPISGHVSLYWYRQALGQGPEFLTYFNYEAQQDKSGLPNDRFSAERPEGSISTLTIQRTEQRDSAMYRCASSTGPSTYEQYFGPGTRLTVT.

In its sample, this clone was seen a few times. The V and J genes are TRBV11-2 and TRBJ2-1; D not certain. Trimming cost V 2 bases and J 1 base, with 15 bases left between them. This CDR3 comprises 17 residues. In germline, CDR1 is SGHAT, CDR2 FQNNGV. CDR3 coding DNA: TGTGCCAGCAGCTTATCCCGTCTGGGTAGATCCTACAATGAGCAGTTCTTC. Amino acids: CASSLSRLGRSYNEQFF.

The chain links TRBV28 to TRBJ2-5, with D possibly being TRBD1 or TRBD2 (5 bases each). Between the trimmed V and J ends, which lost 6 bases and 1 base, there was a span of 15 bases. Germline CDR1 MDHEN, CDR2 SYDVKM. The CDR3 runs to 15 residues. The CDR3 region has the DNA TGTGCCAGCAGCGGCCTCGGGGCAGGCCAAGAGACCCAGTACTTC. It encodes CASSGLGAGQETQYF.